Each of the 23 T cell receptor beta chains below was sequenced from the same sample in a study of molecular identifiers for immune sequencing clone quantification. MiXCR, run by TCRdb on the PCR reads, gives a single entry per CDR3 protein. Of roughly 300,000 distinct CDR3 sequences listed, about a quarter are singletons. Input material: naive CD8+ T cells from blood, with Jurkat cell RNA spiked in. The subset was: FACS-sorted CD8+CD4-CCR7+CD45RA+ naive T cells. The origin of the receptors is a human donor in good health. Some libraries in this study had Jurkat cell RNA spiked in.

As regards this clonotype: The junction does not match germline at one end; this may be a read error. The J gene is TRBJ1-1, the V gene TRBV4-3; D is unclear. The CDR3 loop spans 14 amino acids. CDR1 and CDR2 from the germline V gene are LGHNA and YSLEER. The CDR3 sequence is CASSATEGYTKAFF. The CDR3, as DNA: TGCGCCAGCAGCGCAACAGAAGGTTACACTAAAGCTTTCTTT.

To note about this clonotype: Just one base apart from a much larger clone, this may be a read error. The CDR3 reads CASSSYLSTNEKLFF. The CDR3 bases are TGTGCCAGCAGCTCGTATCTGTCAACTAATGAAAAACTGTTTTTT. V is TRBV7-9 and J is TRBJ1-4; D not resolved. V lost 4 bases, J lost 0 bases, and 9 bases lay in between. CDR3 size: 15 residues. CDR1 and CDR2 from the germline V gene are SEHNR and FQNEAQ (reference sequence). The complete variable domain, with remaining parts taken from reference TRBV7-9 and TRBJ1-4, reads DTGVSQNPRHKITKRGQNVTFRCDPISEHNRLYWYRQTLGQGPEFLTYFQNEAQLEKSRLLSDRFSAERPKGSFSTLEIQRTEQGDSAMYLCASSSYLSTNEKLFFGSGTQLSVL.

This clonotype was observed a handful of times. This rearrangement joins TRBV29-1 to TRBJ2-5, with D possibly TRBD2 on 5 matching bases. This CDR3 spans 17 amino acids. V lost 0 bases and J lost 2, with 19 bases in between. The germline V gene encodes CDR1 SQVTM and CDR2 ANQGSEA. CDR3 residues: CSVEEIGGYSLQETQYF. CDR3 DNA sequence: TGCAGCGTTGAAGAAATAGGCGGGTACTCCTTACAAGAGACCCAGTACTTC.

As concerns this clonotype: One base away lies a much larger clone, so this may be a sequencing read error. CDR3 sequence: CSVAEGTGTTIYF. The CDR3 DNA reads TGCAGCGTTGCTGAGGGGACTGGAACCACCATATATTTT. The V and J genes are TRBV29-1 and TRBJ1-3; D is perhaps TRBD1 (5 bases). There are 13 residues in the CDR3. Germline V lookup: CDR1 SQVTM, CDR2 ANQGSEA.

This clonotype was seen a few times. The rearrangement joins TRBV7-9 to TRBJ2-3; 7 nucleotides agree with TRBD2. There are 16 residues in the CDR3. With 1 base clipped from V and 1 base from J, the junction kept 5 bases outside the gene matches. Germline V gene sequence: CDR1 SEHNR, CDR2 FQNEAQ (reference sequence). Written as DNA, the CDR3 is TGTGCCAGCAGCTTAGTCCCGGGGAGGGGCACAGATACGCAGTATTTT. Residues: CASSLVPGRGTDTQYF.

The chain carries TRBV11-2 and TRBJ2-5; D unresolved. Germline values: CDR1 SGHAT, CDR2 FQNNGV. V was cut by 2 bases and J by 4 bases, with 14 bases left in between. The length of the CDR3 is 15 residues. In DNA, the CDR3 is TGTGCCAGCAGCTTAAGTGCGGATTGGACAGAGACCCAGTACTTC. It codes for CASSLSADWTETQYF.

This clonotype was seen a handful of times. The chain uses TRBV2 and TRBJ1-4, with D maybe TRBD1 (5 bases). The CDR3 consists of 14 residues. V dropped 6 bases and J dropped 4 bases, with 12 bases sitting between them. Germline CDR1 reads SNHLY; CDR2 reads FYNNEI. The CDR3 DNA is TGTGCCAGCAGCCGACGGGACCTTAATGAAAAACTGTTTTTT. Amino acid sequence: CASSRRDLNEKLFF.

On this clonotype: This may be a read error, as it is one base from a much larger clone. The chain joins TRBV29-1 to TRBJ2-5; maybe TRBD1 (6 bases). The germline V gene has CDR1 SQVTM and CDR2 ANQGSEA. CDR3 length: 14 amino acids. The CDR3 nucleotides read TGCAACGTTGAGTGGGCAGGGGCCCAAGAGACCCAGTACTTC. Amino acids: CNVEWAGAQETQYF.

V and J are TRBV20-1 and TRBJ2-5; D may be TRBD1 (6 bases). Germline lookup yields CDR1 DFQATT and CDR2 SNEGSKA (reference sequence). V shed 2 bases and J shed 3 bases, with 16 bases lying between them. The CDR3 length is 15 residues. CDR3 sequence reads: CSARPNRVSEETQYF. The CDR3 DNA reads as TGCAGTGCTAGACCAAACAGGGTTTCGGAAGAGACCCAGTACTTC.

The rearrangement links TRBV18 to TRBJ2-7, with TRBD1 matching over 11 bases. With V trimmed by 4 bases and J by 2 bases, 7 bases remained unmatched. This CDR3 region has 16 residues. Germline CDR1 KGHSH, CDR2 LQKENI. This CDR3 is CASSLIPGQGAYEQYF. The CDR3 nucleotides are TGTGCCAGCTCACTCATTCCGGGACAGGGGGCCTACGAGCAGTACTTC.

This clonotype was recorded at least ten times. V usage is TRBV4-1 and J usage is TRBJ1-5; 9 bases map to TRBD1. With V trimmed by 4 bases and J by 6 bases, 10 bases remained unmatched. Germline V gives CDR1 MGHRA, CDR2 YSYEKL. The CDR3 has 16 amino acids. The CDR3 spells CASSRGQGSGLQPQHF. The CDR3 nucleotides read TGCGCCAGCAGCCGGGGACAGGGAAGTGGTCTTCAGCCCCAGCATTTT.

The sample holds many counts of this clonotype. The V call is TRBV6-6, the J call TRBJ1-2; 7 nucleotides align to TRBD1. V shed 0 bases, J shed 8 bases, and the junction held 9 bases outside the gene matches. CDR1 is MNHNY and CDR2 is SVGAGI in the germline V gene (reference sequence). CDR3 length equals 15 residues. The CDR3 loop is CASSYSPTGFEGYTF. The CDR3 nucleotides are TGTGCCAGCAGTTACTCCCCGACAGGGTTTGAAGGCTACACCTTC.

A note on this clonotype: The junction shows a germline mismatch at one end, possibly a read error. The chain has TRBV28 and TRBJ2-1; 9 bases are a match to TRBD2. CDR3 length: 15 residues. Germline CDR1 MDHEN, CDR2 SYDVKM. The CDR3 is CASNEGTSFGNEHFF. CDR3 DNA sequence: TGTGCCAGCAATGAAGGGACTAGCTTTGGGAATGAGCATTTCTTC. Looking up the rest from reference TRBV28 and TRBJ2-1 gives the full variable domain: DVKVTQSSRYLVKRTGEKVFLECVQDMDHENMFWYRQDPGLGLRLIYFSYDVKMKEKGDIPEGYSVSREKKERFSLILESASTNQTSMYLCASNEGTSFGNEHFFGPGTRLTVL.

The chain carries TRBV12-3 or TRBV12-4 and TRBJ1-1; 7 bases agree with TRBD1. V shed 6 bases, J shed 3 bases, and the junction held 10 bases outside the gene matches. The CDR3 extends over 15 amino acids. The CDR3 bases are TGTGCCAGCAGGGACAAGACAGGGATCGACACTGAAGCTTTCTTT. Translation: CASRDKTGIDTEAFF.

The chain links TRBV30 to TRBJ2-3; maybe TRBD1 (6 bases). The V and J ends lost 5 bases and 1 base respectively, with 13 bases between them. Germline lookup yields CDR1 GTSNPN and CDR2 SVGIG (reference sequence). The CDR3 totals 14 residues. The CDR3 DNA reads TGTGCCTGGGCAGGGGCAGGGGGCACAGATACGCAGTATTTT. It is translated as CAWAGAGGTDTQYF.

The chain employs TRBV19 and TRBJ1-2; D not certain. CDR1 is LNHDA, CDR2 SQIVND, per germline (reference sequence). The V gene lost 5 bases and the J gene lost 14 bases, with 15 bases spanning the gap. The CDR3 sequence is 11 residues long. Here the CDR3 reads CASSAPAETTF. CDR3 in DNA: TGTGCCAGTAGTGCCCCCGCCGAGACTACCTTC. The complete variable domain, with remaining parts taken from reference TRBV19 and TRBJ1-2, reads DGGITQSPKYLFRKEGQNVTLSCEQNLNHDAMYWYRQDPGQGLRLIYYSQIVNDFQKGDIAEGYSVSREKKESFPLTVTSAQKNPTAFYLCASSAPAETTFGSGTRLTVV.

This clonotype was counted between two and nine times. The chain carries TRBV21-1 and TRBJ2-3; the D call TRBD1 from the table was never checked on the DNA. TRBV21-1 is classified as a pseudogene. The CDR3 consists of 17 residues. This CDR3 reads CASNLRRGQGSTDTQYF. In DNA, the CDR3 is TGTGCCAGCAACCTCCGCAGGGGACAGGGGAGCACAGATACGCAGTATTTT.

A note on this clonotype: Being one base from a much bigger clone, this may be a read error. This chain uses TRBV7-9 with TRBJ2-3; the match to TRBD2 covers 8 bases. J lost 4 bases, V lost 5 bases, and 11 bases had no gene match. The CDR3 has 16 amino acids. Germline assignment: CDR1 SEHNR and CDR2 FQNEAQ (reference sequence). Written as DNA, the CDR3 is TGTGCCAGCAGCCCTGGACTAGCTCAACCCGCAGATACGCAGTATTTT. Its protein is CASSPGLAQPADTQYF.

For this clonotype: A read error may produce the germline difference seen at one junction end. V gene TRBV6-2 or TRBV6-3 combines with J gene TRBJ2-7, with D possibly matching TRBD1 (5 bases). The CDR3 has 14 residues. Germline lookup yields CDR1 MNHEY and CDR2 SVGEGT. CDR3 bases: TGTGCCGGCAGTTACTCGTGGGGCAGGAACGAGCAGTACTTC. Its protein is CAGSYSWGRNEQYF.

This clonotype was seen repeatedly, ten times or more. This chain links TRBV5-1 with TRBJ2-7, with 7 positions matching TRBD2. The J segment lost 2 bases and the V segment lost 6 bases, leaving 5 bases of the junction unmatched. This CDR3 region has 13 residues. CDR1 is SGHRS, CDR2 YFSETQ, per germline. Here the CDR3 reads CASTTAGPYEQYF. The DNA of the CDR3 is TGCGCCAGCACCACAGCGGGACCCTACGAGCAGTACTTC.

The chain has TRBV7-8 and TRBJ2-7; D perhaps matches TRBD1 (7 bases). The CDR3 length is 15 residues. In germline, CDR1 is SGHVS, CDR2 FQNEAQ. V lost 0 bases and J lost 3, with 12 bases in between. The CDR3: CASSLAGGQIYEQYF. CDR3 in DNA: TGTGCCAGCAGCTTAGCGGGGGGACAGATCTACGAGCAGTACTTC.

The J gene is TRBJ2-3, the V gene TRBV19; D uncertain. Trimming pared 5 bases from V and 5 bases from J, leaving 14 bases between. CDR3 length: 14 amino acids. Germline CDR1 reads LNHDA; CDR2 reads SQIVND (reference sequence). CDR3 sequence (DNA): TGTGCCAGTAGTCCACGTACCTTGAAAGATACGCAGTATTTT. As protein: CASSPRTLKDTQYF.

The rearrangement joins TRBV19 to TRBJ1-5, with 8 nucleotides matching TRBD1. The CDR3 runs to 16 residues. The junction had 5 bases not matched to a gene; V was cut back by 3 bases and J by 1 base. Germline V lookup: CDR1 LNHDA, CDR2 SQIVND (reference sequence). The CDR3: CASSIWTGSSNQPQHF. The CDR3, as DNA: TGTGCCAGTAGTATCTGGACAGGGTCGAGCAATCAGCCCCAGCATTTT.